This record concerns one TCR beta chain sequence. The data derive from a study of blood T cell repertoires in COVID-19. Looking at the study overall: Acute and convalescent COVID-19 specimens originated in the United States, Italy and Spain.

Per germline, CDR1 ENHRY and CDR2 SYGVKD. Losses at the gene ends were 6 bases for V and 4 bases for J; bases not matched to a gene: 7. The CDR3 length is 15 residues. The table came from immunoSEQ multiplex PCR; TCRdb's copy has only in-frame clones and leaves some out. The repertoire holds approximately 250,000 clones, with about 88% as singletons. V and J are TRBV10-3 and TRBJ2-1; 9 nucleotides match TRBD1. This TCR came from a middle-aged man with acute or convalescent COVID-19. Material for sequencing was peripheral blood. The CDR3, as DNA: TGTGCCATCAGCCTCTCGGGACAGGGATACAATGAGCAGTTCTTC. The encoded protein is CAISLSGQGYNEQFF.